This T cell receptor beta chain was documented in a study of OX40 agonist ivuxolimab in advanced cancers. Libraries were prepared by immunoSEQ multiplex PCR; TCRdb keeps only in-frame clonotypes and omits some of them. The sample lists over 30,000 clones; approximately 90% were seen once. Germline V gene data show CDR1 as SGHVS and CDR2 as FQNEAQ. V was pared by 1 base and J by 2 bases, with 12 bases between. CDR3 length: 15 amino acids. Source: CD4+ or CD8+ T cells sorted from blood, taken in a trial of the OX40 agonist ivuxolimab. The sequence was collected from an adult with an advanced solid tumor such as melanoma, head and neck, liver or kidney cancer. V and J are TRBV7-8 and TRBJ2-7; a possible D gene is TRBD2 (6 bases). CDR3 region: CASSLEAGTPYEQYF. The CDR3 region has the DNA TGTGCCAGCAGCTTAGAGGCGGGGACCCCCTACGAGCAGTACTTC.